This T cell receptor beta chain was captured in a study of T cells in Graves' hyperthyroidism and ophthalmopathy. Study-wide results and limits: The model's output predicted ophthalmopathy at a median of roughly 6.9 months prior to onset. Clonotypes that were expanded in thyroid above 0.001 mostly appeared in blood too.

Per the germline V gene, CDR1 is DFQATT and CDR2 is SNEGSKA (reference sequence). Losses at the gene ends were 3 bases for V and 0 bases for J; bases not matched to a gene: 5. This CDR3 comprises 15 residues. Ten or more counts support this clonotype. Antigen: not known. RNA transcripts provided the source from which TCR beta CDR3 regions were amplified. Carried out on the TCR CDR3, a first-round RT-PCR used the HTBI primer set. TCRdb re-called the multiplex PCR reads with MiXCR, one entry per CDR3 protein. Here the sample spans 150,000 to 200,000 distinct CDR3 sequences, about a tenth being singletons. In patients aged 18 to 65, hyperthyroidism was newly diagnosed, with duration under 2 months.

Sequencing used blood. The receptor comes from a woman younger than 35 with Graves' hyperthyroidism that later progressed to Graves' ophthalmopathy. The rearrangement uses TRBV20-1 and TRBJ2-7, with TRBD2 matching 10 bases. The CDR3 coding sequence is TGCAGTGCTAGTAAGCTAGCGGGAGTCTCCTACGAGCAGTACTTC. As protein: CSASKLAGVSYEQYF.